Listed below are T cell receptor beta chains from one sample, sequenced in a study of OX40 agonist ivuxolimab in advanced cancers. Libraries were prepared by immunoSEQ multiplex PCR; TCRdb keeps only in-frame clonotypes and omits some of them. The sample holds some 70,000 clones; less than 90% are singletons and the top ten take about 1%. Here the sequenced sample was CD4+ or CD8+ T cells sorted from blood, taken in a trial of the OX40 agonist ivuxolimab. The receptors originated from an adult with an advanced solid tumor such as melanoma, head and neck, liver or kidney cancer. The conserved cysteine and the conserved F or W are not part of the CDR3 here. Rows may omit the clone size; those that give it use once, few, many or a size class.

size: -; J: TRBJ1-2; V: TRBV30; CDR3: AWSVNAVGAGGYT
size: -; J: TRBJ2-5; V: TRBV7-9; CDR3: ASSRTRSGGFQETQY
size: once; J: TRBJ2-1; V: TRBV11-2; CDR3: ASSLEGTRYNEQF
size: -; J: TRBJ2-5; V: TRBV5-5; CDR3: ASSWADRGWETQY
size: -; J: TRBJ1-3; V: TRBV20-1; CDR3: SARVGNTIY
size: -; J: TRBJ2-3; V: TRBV14; CDR3: ASSQLGAGGRADTQY
size: -; J: TRBJ2-3; V: TRBV5-1; CDR3: ASSSPSLDADTQY
size: -; J: TRBJ2-7; V: TRBV7-9; CDR3: ATNPSGSYEQY
size: -; J: TRBJ1-1; V: TRBV23-1; CDR3: ASSQGPEGRTNTEAF
size: -; J: TRBJ2-5; V: TRBV11-3; CDR3: ASSRERWQTQY
size: -; J: TRBJ2-5; V: TRBV10-3; CDR3: AISQPPGLAGGLETQY
size: -; J: TRBJ2-3; V: TRBV10-3; CDR3: AISLQASSTDTQY
size: -; J: TRBJ1-3; V: TRBV30; CDR3: AWCPDGSGNTIY
size: -; J: TRBJ1-3; V: TRBV5-6; CDR3: ASSFAGGYGNTIY
size: -; J: TRBJ2-7; V: TRBV27; CDR3: ASSFGTGDPYEQY
size: -; J: TRBJ2-7; V: TRBV19; CDR3: ASSPSGRTSMSYEQY
size: few; J: TRBJ2-3; V: TRBV18; CDR3: ASSPPAGDTQY
size: -; J: TRBJ1-6; V: TRBV14; CDR3: ASSPLSLGNSPLH
size: -; J: TRBJ2-3; V: TRBV12-5; CDR3: ASGPGYGFDTQY
size: -; J: TRBJ1-4; V: TRBV7-9; CDR3: ASSPQGADEKLF
size: -; J: TRBJ2-6; V: TRBV7-2; CDR3: ASSLDGGANVLT
size: -; J: TRBJ2-5; V: TRBV4-1; CDR3: ASSQGGGRGQETQY
size: -; J: TRBJ2-1; V: TRBV6-5; CDR3: ASSYSLVSHNEQF
size: -; J: TRBJ2-5; V: TRBV7-8; CDR3: ASSLDVGGQETQY
size: -; J: TRBJ1-5; V: TRBV15; CDR3: ATSRDLRGQTSDQPQH
size: -; J: TRBJ2-5; V: TRBV18; CDR3: ASSDRPVRETQY
size: -; J: TRBJ2-1; V: TRBV29-1; CDR3: SVVRSDRGISEQF
size: -; J: TRBJ2-3; V: TRBV5-5; CDR3: ASSSGQGSLTDTQY
size: -; J: TRBJ2-3; V: TRBV6-1; CDR3: AGSREPDTQY
size: -; J: TRBJ2-1; V: TRBV5-6; CDR3: ASSLLAGYNEQF
size: -; J: TRBJ2-7; V: TRBV6-1; CDR3: ATLPRDIASYEQY
size: -; J: TRBJ1-2; V: TRBV28; CDR3: ASSLSDYGYT
size: -; J: TRBJ2-5; V: TRBV28; CDR3: ASSLSTGLVETQY
size: -; J: TRBJ2-7; V: TRBV7-8; CDR3: ASSPSSYEQY
size: -; J: TRBJ1-6; V: TRBV4-2; CDR3: ASSQDLSVGLGRAPLH
size: -; J: TRBJ1-2; V: TRBV7-9; CDR3: ATAGHLLYGYT
size: -; J: TRBJ2-7; V: TRBV5-6; CDR3: ASSLVQGQGANEQY
size: -; J: TRBJ1-2; V: TRBV6-1; CDR3: ASSEARWQTYGYT
size: -; J: TRBJ2-3; V: TRBV2; CDR3: ASSELGQGVTDTQY
size: -; J: TRBJ2-1; V: TRBV28; CDR3: ASKGHEQF
size: -; J: TRBJ2-5; V: TRBV9; CDR3: ASSVDTASGDGETQY
size: -; J: TRBJ2-5; V: TRBV7-6; CDR3: ASRDRGETQY
size: -; J: TRBJ1-1; V: TRBV6-1; CDR3: ASSATPNTEAF
size: -; J: TRBJ2-1; V: TRBV7-6; CDR3: ASRRLAGYSSYNEQF
size: -; J: TRBJ2-1; V: TRBV4-3; CDR3: ASSQELTGNFYNEQF
size: -; J: TRBJ1-5; V: TRBV6-1; CDR3: ASTPDHYQPQH
size: once; J: TRBJ1-4; V: TRBV4-3; CDR3: ASSQDRSGTGGEKLF
size: -; J: TRBJ2-7; V: TRBV6-5; CDR3: ASSYRTGLYEQY
size: -; J: TRBJ1-2; V: TRBV28; CDR3: ASSLFGLAYGYT
size: -; J: TRBJ1-5; V: TRBV6-1; CDR3: ASSEAPPDQPQH
size: -; J: TRBJ1-1; V: TRBV27; CDR3: ATVRRGFSEAF
size: -; J: TRBJ2-5; V: TRBV19; CDR3: ASSTGHLQETQY
size: -; J: TRBJ1-2; V: TRBV28; CDR3: ASRTPAGRLNYGYT
size: -; J: TRBJ1-3; V: TRBV30; CDR3: AWGYGGDGNTIY
size: -; J: TRBJ2-2; V: TRBV19; CDR3: ASSKVGALGTGELF
size: -; J: TRBJ2-2; V: TRBV29-1; CDR3: SVDGLRSGELF
size: -; J: TRBJ1-5; V: TRBV7-6; CDR3: ASSLGVGANQPQH
size: -; J: TRBJ1-3; V: TRBV2; CDR3: ASSERASGNTIY
size: -; J: TRBJ1-2; V: TRBV6-6; CDR3: ASRSQGPAGNGYT
size: -; J: TRBJ1-2; V: TRBV14; CDR3: ASSQDLLRTGARGYT